One sample yielded the 9 T cell receptor beta chains listed below, sequenced in a study of OX40 agonist ivuxolimab in advanced cancers. Profiling relied on immunoSEQ multiplex PCR, and the TCRdb table lists in-frame clones only, not all of them. The repertoire holds 70,000 to 85,000 clones, with around 86% as singletons. This sample comprised CD4+ or CD8+ T cells sorted from blood, obtained in a trial of the OX40 agonist ivuxolimab. These receptors originate from an adult with an advanced solid tumor such as melanoma, head and neck, liver or kidney cancer.

The chain employs TRBV4-3 and TRBJ2-7; D is unresolved. Between the trimmed V and J ends, which lost 0 bases and 10 bases, there was a span of 19 bases. The CDR3 sequence is 15 residues long. Germline lookup yields CDR1 LGHNA and CDR2 YSLEER. This chain's CDR3 is CASSQDRRRPLHQYF. CDR3 DNA: TGCGCCAGCAGCCAAGATAGGCGCAGGCCCTTACACCAGTACTTC.

This chain uses TRBV12-5 with TRBJ2-2; D remains unclear. This CDR3 contains 15 residues. V lost 0 bases and J 5 bases, leaving 10 bases between the germline ends. Germline lookup yields CDR1 LGHNT and CDR2 FRNRAP. CDR3 in DNA: TGTGCTAGTGGTTTGGTTAGGGATCGAACCGGGGAGCTGTTTTTT. It encodes CASGLVRDRTGELFF.

This clone was observed a single time. The chain carries TRBV28 and TRBJ1-2, with D hard to call. The germline gives CDR1 MDHEN, CDR2 SYDVKM. Deletions cut 8 bases from V and 4 bases from J, with 11 bases between. The CDR3 sequence is 12 residues long. This CDR3 is CASRREFYGYTF. As DNA, the CDR3 is TGTGCCAGCCGCCGGGAATTCTATGGCTACACCTTC.

This CDR3 is CASSRPQRPKHYEQYF. As DNA, the CDR3 is TGTGCCAGCAGCCGTCCCCAGCGGCCGAAACACTACGAGCAGTACTTC. The chain combines TRBV11-3 with TRBJ2-7, with D perhaps TRBD2 (5 bases). Germline values: CDR1 SGHNT, CDR2 YENEEA. The CDR3 loop spans 16 amino acids. Trimming cost V 5 bases and J 3 bases, with 20 bases left between them.

This clone was seen only once. This chain joins TRBV6-5 and TRBJ1-4, with unresolved D. This CDR3 spans 16 amino acids. CDR1 and CDR2 (germline): MNHEY, SVGAGI. The V and J ends lost 0 bases and 7 bases respectively, with 15 bases between them. Here the CDR3 DNA reads TGTGCCAGCAGTTACTCGCGACCGCCCTTTACTGAAAAACTGTTTTTT. Protein: CASSYSRPPFTEKLFF.

This chain links TRBV6-5 with TRBJ2-7, with D possibly called TRBD1 or TRBD2 (7 bases each). The CDR3 extends over 14 amino acids. CDR1 is MNHEY and CDR2 is SVGAGI in the germline V gene. V dropped 5 bases and J dropped 7 bases, with 18 bases sitting between them. The CDR3 DNA reads TGTGCCAGCAGTCAGGGGGGGGGTACCTTTGAGCAGTACTTC. Translating gives CASSQGGGTFEQYF.

J is TRBJ1-1 and V is TRBV25-1; possible D gene TRBD1, 6 bases. The CDR3 totals 13 residues. V lost 4 bases to trimming and J lost 2 bases, with 8 bases between them. Germline CDR1 is MGHDK and CDR2 is SYGVNS. The CDR3 spells CASSVTGNTEAFF. CDR3 nucleotide sequence: TGTGCCAGCAGTGTGACAGGTAACACTGAAGCTTTCTTT.

V and J are TRBV5-1 and TRBJ2-1, with 11 bases aligning to TRBD2. Germline loops: CDR1 SGHRS, CDR2 YFSETQ. J gave up 5 bases and V 2 bases, and 18 bases lay outside the gene matches. The CDR3 length is 20 residues. CDR3 sequence reads: CASSFRTVAIAGGGNNEQFF. As DNA, the CDR3 is TGCGCCAGCAGCTTCCGAACCGTTGCGATAGCGGGAGGGGGTAACAATGAGCAGTTCTTC.

This chain joins TRBV7-2 and TRBJ2-7; 9 nucleotides align to TRBD2. The CDR3 spans 16 residues. V trimming: 0 bases; J trimming: 5 bases; junction bases outside the gene matches: 8. Germline V gene sequence: CDR1 SGHTA, CDR2 FQGNSA. The chain's CDR3 is CASSLAQAGGLDEQYF. In nucleotides, the CDR3 is TGTGCCAGCAGCTTAGCGCAGGCGGGAGGGCTTGACGAGCAGTACTTC.